A single sample is the source of the 28 T cell receptor beta chains below, sequenced in a study of graft-versus-host responses after intestinal transplantation. Profiled with immunoSEQ multiplex PCR; TCRdb holds only in-frame clones, not every one. The data contain about 97,000 clones, around 90% of them seen just once; the ten biggest clones take up about 16%. The sample consisted of PBMCs, taken approximately 420 days after intestinal transplant. Receptor source: a human patient who received an intestinal transplant, so some T cells may come from the graft donor.

The rearrangement links TRBV5-6 to TRBJ2-1, with 8 bases that match TRBD2. The CDR3 covers 14 residues. J gave up 4 bases and V 0 bases, and 0 bases lay outside the gene matches. Germline V CDR1 and CDR2: SGHDT, YYEEEE. The CDR3 bases are TGTGCCAGCAGCTTGGTAGCGGGGTACAATGAGCAGTTCTTC. Its protein is CASSLVAGYNEQFF.

The rearrangement links TRBV5-1 to TRBJ1-1, with TRBD1 as a possible D gene (5 bases). The germline V gene has CDR1 SGHRS and CDR2 YFSETQ. Trimming stripped 0 bases from V and 8 bases from J, with 11 bases between. This CDR3 is 13 amino acids long. CDR3 DNA: TGCGCCAGCAGCTTGGGGGACCCGGGCGAAGCTTTCTTT. Amino acids: CASSLGDPGEAFF.

The chain is built from TRBV2 and TRBJ1-2, with D tentatively TRBD1 (6 bases). This CDR3 spans 14 amino acids. V lost 8 bases, J lost 3 bases, and 16 bases lay in between. Germline lookup yields CDR1 SNHLY and CDR2 FYNNEI. The CDR3 DNA follows: TGTGCCAGCTCTACCACAGGGTTAGACTATGGCTACACCTTC. Amino acids: CASSTTGLDYGYTF.

The chain carries TRBV5-1 and TRBJ1-2; D is unclear. V was cut by 6 bases and J by 4 bases, with 16 bases left in between. This CDR3 is built from 14 residues. Germline assignment: CDR1 SGHRS and CDR2 YFSETQ. CDR3 nucleotide sequence: TGCGCCAGCATGGACGGCGCCCCGGGCTATGGCTACACCTTC. Its protein product is CASMDGAPGYGYTF.

The chain combines TRBV13 with TRBJ2-1, with D unclear. Germline loops: CDR1 PRHDT, CDR2 FYEKMQ (reference sequence). V was trimmed by 5 bases and J by 6 bases, leaving 17 bases between them. CDR3 length: 15 residues. CDR3: CASSTTRNLVNEQFF. The CDR3 DNA reads TGTGCCAGCAGCACCACCAGGAACCTGGTCAATGAGCAGTTCTTC.

This chain uses TRBV25-1 with TRBJ1-1; TRBD1 matches 7 bases. The length of the CDR3 is 14 residues. Germline values: CDR1 MGHDK, CDR2 SYGVNS. J gave up 9 bases and V 1 base, and 8 bases lay outside the gene matches. The CDR3 sequence: CASSELGAGGKAFF. The CDR3 coding sequence is TGTGCCAGCAGTGAATTGGGGGCAGGGGGAAAAGCTTTCTTT.

V is TRBV19 and J is TRBJ1-2; D is possibly TRBD1 (6 bases). This CDR3 comprises 13 residues. Germline lookup yields CDR1 LNHDA and CDR2 SQIVND (reference sequence). Trimming removed 7 bases from V and 6 bases from J, with 15 bases in between. Here the CDR3 DNA reads TGTGCCAGTACCCCAATGGGGGGCCATGGCTACACCTTC. It specifies CASTPMGGHGYTF. The whole variable domain, filled in from reference TRBV19 and TRBJ1-2, reads DGGITQSPKYLFRKEGQNVTLSCEQNLNHDAMYWYRQDPGQGLRLIYYSQIVNDFQKGDIAEGYSVSREKKESFPLTVTSAQKNPTAFYLCASTPMGGHGYTFGSGTRLTVV.

This chain uses TRBV29-1 with TRBJ2-7, with a weak D call TRBD2 (5 bases). CDR1 and CDR2 (germline): SQVTM, ANQGSEA. This CDR3 spans 14 amino acids. The V end was cut by 6 bases, the J end by 0 bases, with 15 bases between. For the CDR3, the DNA is TGCAGCGTCCCCGGGGAGCGCAACTCCTACGAGCAGTACTTC. This sequence encodes CSVPGERNSYEQYF.

The rearrangement links TRBV9 to TRBJ1-3; D gene ambiguous. CDR3 length equals 15 residues. The V gene's germline CDR1 is SGDLS and CDR2 YYNGEE. Trimming took 0 bases from V and 0 from J, leaving 7 bases between them. For the CDR3, the DNA is TGTGCCAGCAGCGTAGGTCAGGACTCTGGAAACACCATATATTTT. Protein sequence: CASSVGQDSGNTIYF.

The V and J genes are TRBV13 and TRBJ1-1; D perhaps matches TRBD1 (5 bases). V lost 7 bases and J 5 bases, leaving 11 bases between the germline ends. CDR1 is PRHDT, CDR2 FYEKMQ, per germline (reference sequence). The CDR3 contains 12 residues. CDR3 residues: CASTRPGTEAFF. Here the CDR3 DNA reads TGTGCCAGCACCCGACCAGGGACTGAAGCTTTCTTT.

The chain recombines TRBV5-1 with TRBJ1-1; 11 positions agree with TRBD1. Germline CDR1 and CDR2: SGHRS and YFSETQ. The CDR3 covers 13 residues. Trimming cost V 4 bases and J 5 bases; bases outside gene matches: 1. This CDR3 reads CASSRDRGTEAFF. In DNA form, the CDR3 reads TGCGCCAGCAGCCGGGACAGGGGGACTGAAGCTTTCTTT.

The chain carries TRBV10-3 and TRBJ2-7; TRBD1 is a possible D gene (6 bases). The ends were cut back, 7 bases at V and 2 bases at J, with 12 bases in the middle. Germline V gene data show CDR1 as ENHRY and CDR2 as SYGVKD. The CDR3 runs to 13 residues. CDR3 region: CAITRDNPYEQYF. The CDR3 coding sequence is TGTGCCATCACCAGGGACAATCCCTACGAGCAGTACTTC.

The V call is TRBV10-3, the J call TRBJ1-6; 8 bases match TRBD1. V gave up 5 bases and J gave up 5 bases; unmatched junction bases: 8. Germline CDR1 and CDR2: ENHRY and SYGVKD. This CDR3 region has 16 residues. This chain's CDR3 is CAISPRTGQDNSPLHF. The CDR3 DNA sequence: TGTGCCATCAGTCCGAGGACAGGGCAGGATAATTCACCCCTCCACTTT.

V usage is TRBV4-2 and J usage is TRBJ1-1, with D perhaps matching TRBD1 (6 bases). V was shortened by 0 bases and J by 1 base, with 9 bases between the two germline ends. The CDR3 loop spans 15 amino acids. Germline CDR1 reads LGHNA; CDR2 reads YNFKEQ. The CDR3 protein is CASSQEEGGNTEAFF. The CDR3 nucleotides read TGTGCCAGCAGCCAAGAGGAGGGGGGGAACACTGAAGCTTTCTTT.

The genes are TRBV27 and TRBJ1-2; 7 bases are a match to TRBD1. The CDR3 extends over 16 amino acids. Per the germline V gene, CDR1 is MNHEY and CDR2 is SMNVEV (reference sequence). With V trimmed by 5 bases and J by 8 bases, 17 bases remained unmatched. This CDR3 reads CASSPIDRAGFGGYTF. CDR3 coding DNA: TGTGCCAGCAGTCCCATAGACAGGGCAGGCTTCGGAGGCTACACCTTC.

A note on this clone: Other nucleotide sequences from this sample produce the same CDR3. The chain joins TRBV12-5 to TRBJ1-1; D is possibly TRBD1 (5 bases). The V and J ends lost 2 bases and 7 bases respectively, with 8 bases between them. The germline CDR1 and CDR2 sequences are LGHNT and FRNRAP. This CDR3 region has 12 residues. The CDR3: CASGLLQGEAFF. The DNA for the CDR3 is TGTGCTAGTGGTTTGCTGCAGGGTGAAGCTTTCTTT. Drawing the rest from reference TRBV12-5 and TRBJ1-1, the complete variable domain is DARVTQTPRHKVTEMGQEVTMRCQPILGHNTVFWYRQTMMQGLELLAYFRNRAPLDDSGMPKDRFSAEMPDATLATLKIQPSEPRDSAVYFCASGLLQGEAFFGQGTRLTVV.

The V gene is TRBV18, the J gene TRBJ2-7; TRBD1 matches at 7 bases. Per the germline V gene, CDR1 is KGHSH and CDR2 is LQKENI. The CDR3 is 14 residues long. With 4 bases clipped from V and 4 bases from J, the junction kept 7 bases outside the gene matches. The CDR3 is CASSLGQETYEQYF. CDR3 coding DNA: TGTGCCAGCTCACTCGGACAGGAGACTTACGAGCAGTACTTC.

The V call is TRBV4-1, the J call TRBJ1-1, with 8 bases identical to TRBD1. V gave up 4 bases and J gave up 4 bases; unmatched junction bases: 8. There are 15 residues in the CDR3. The germline CDR1 and CDR2 sequences are MGHRA and YSYEKL. The CDR3 DNA is TGCGCCAGCAGCCGCCTCAGGGGGCTGGGCACTGAAGCTTTCTTT. Residues: CASSRLRGLGTEAFF.

V gene TRBV18 combines with J gene TRBJ1-2, with D possibly matching TRBD1 (6 bases). V dropped 5 bases and J dropped 7 bases, with 14 bases sitting between them. Germline CDR1 reads KGHSH; CDR2 reads LQKENI. This CDR3 region has 13 residues. The CDR3 DNA follows: TGTGCCAGCTCAGCCACCGGGACAAGTGGCTACACCTTC. It codes for CASSATGTSGYTF.

V gene TRBV18 combines with J gene TRBJ1-1; possible D gene TRBD1, 5 bases. From germline, CDR1 is KGHSH and CDR2 LQKENI. Trimming pared 3 bases from V and 4 bases from J, leaving 12 bases between. The CDR3 contains 14 residues. The CDR3 DNA is TGTGCCAGCTCACCTAACCCCGGGGGCACTGAAGCTTTCTTT. It encodes CASSPNPGGTEAFF.

The chain is built from TRBV7-3 and TRBJ1-6; the D gene is possibly TRBD1 (5 bases). V was trimmed by 6 bases and J by 7 bases, leaving 13 bases between them. The CDR3 extends over 14 amino acids. Germline CDR1 reads SGHTA; CDR2 reads FQGTGA. Here the CDR3 reads CASSQGPGNSPLHF. The CDR3 DNA reads as TGTGCCAGCAGTCAGGGACCGGGGAATTCACCCCTCCACTTT. Combining the CDR3 with reference TRBV7-3 and TRBJ1-6 gives the whole variable domain GAGVSQTPSNKVTEKGKYVELRCDPISGHTALYWYRQSLGQGPEFLIYFQGTGAADDSGLPNDRFFAVRPEGSVSTLKIQRTERGDSAVYLCASSQGPGNSPLHFGNGTRLTVT.

This clone came up a few times. The J gene is TRBJ2-3, the V gene TRBV6-4; the D gene is possibly TRBD2 (7 bases). This CDR3 is built from 15 residues. Per the germline V gene, CDR1 is MRHNA and CDR2 is SNTAGT. Trimming took 3 bases from V and 3 from J, leaving 13 bases between them. CDR3 in DNA: TGTGCCAGCAGTGAACAGGGAGGGGGTACAGATACGCAGTATTTT. Encoded protein: CASSEQGGGTDTQYF.

V gene TRBV7-2 combines with J gene TRBJ1-5; maybe TRBD1 (6 bases). Germline V gene data show CDR1 as SGHTA and CDR2 as FQGNSA. V dropped 1 base and J dropped 2 bases, with 6 bases sitting between them. This CDR3 contains 14 residues. This CDR3 reads CASSLDRGNQPQHF. CDR3 coding DNA: TGTGCCAGCAGCTTAGACAGGGGCAATCAGCCCCAGCATTTT.

The rearrangement uses TRBV5-1 and TRBJ1-4; D unresolved. V lost 2 bases to trimming and J lost 5 bases, with 10 bases between them. This CDR3 is 14 amino acids long. Germline values: CDR1 SGHRS, CDR2 YFSETQ. The chain's CDR3 is CASSFGGENEKLFF. DNA for the CDR3: TGCGCCAGCAGCTTTGGCGGCGAGAATGAAAAACTGTTTTTT.

This chain connects TRBV5-5 to TRBJ2-5, with D possibly called TRBD1 or TRBD2 (5 bases each). Trimming took off 2 bases at V and 7 bases at J, with 12 bases between the two ends. In germline, CDR1 is SGHKS, CDR2 YYEKEE (reference sequence). The CDR3 has 13 amino acids. The CDR3 loop is CASSFDGTRTQYF. CDR3 coding DNA: TGTGCCAGCAGCTTTGATGGGACGCGGACCCAGTACTTC.

The rearrangement uses TRBV2 and TRBJ1-5; 10 bases are shared with TRBD1. J lost 4 bases, V lost 6 bases, and 6 bases had no gene match. Per the germline V gene, CDR1 is SNHLY and CDR2 is FYNNEI. This CDR3 comprises 15 residues. The CDR3 sequence: CASRGWTGGNQPQHF. As DNA, the CDR3 is TGTGCCAGCAGAGGATGGACAGGGGGTAATCAGCCCCAGCATTTT.

This clone was observed once. The gene calls are TRBV7-8 and TRBJ2-7; D remains ambiguous. The CDR3 has 14 residues. The V gene's germline CDR1 is SGHVS and CDR2 FQNEAQ. The V end was cut by 0 bases, the J end by 2 bases, with 8 bases between. The chain's CDR3 is CASSLAGVAYEQYF. CDR3 bases: TGTGCCAGCAGCTTAGCTGGGGTCGCCTACGAGCAGTACTTC. Combining the CDR3 with reference TRBV7-8 and TRBJ2-7 gives the whole variable domain GAGVSQSPRYKVAKRGQDVALRCDPISGHVSLFWYQQALGQGPEFLTYFQNEAQLDKSGLPSDRFFAERPEGSVSTLKIQRTQQEDSAVYLCASSLAGVAYEQYFGPGTRLTVT.

CDR3 protein: CASSLASGNTEAFF. The DNA for the CDR3 is TGTGCCAGCTCCCTTGCCTCGGGCAACACTGAAGCTTTCTTT. V is TRBV18 and J is TRBJ1-1; the D is unclear. The V end was cut by 6 bases, the J end by 2 bases, with 13 bases between. Germline V CDR1 and CDR2: KGHSH, LQKENI. CDR3 length: 14 residues. The whole variable domain, remainder taken from reference TRBV18 and TRBJ1-1, is NAGVMQNPRHLVRRRGQEARLRCSPMKGHSHVYWYRQLPEEGLKFMVYLQKENIIDESGMPKERFSAEFPKEGPSILRIQQVVRGDSAAYFCASSLASGNTEAFFGQGTRLTVV.